The 22 T cell receptor beta chains given below trace back to one sample, sequenced in a study of vaccination and CD4 T cells after COVID-19. An Oncomine TCR Beta short-read assay was used to sequence the DNA from cultured CD4+ T cells. MiXCR, applied by TCRdb to the PCR reads, yields one record per CDR3 protein. The sample contains about 12,000 distinct CDR3 sequences, 20% of which appear only once. The treatment here: roughly 11-day PBMC culture with coronavirus spike peptide pools or control peptides (ViraFEST assay). Which antigens these TCRs recognize remains unknown. Sequenced here: CD4+ T cells from blood, cultured in vitro, sampled before SARS-CoV-2 vaccination. Every receptor here comes from a human donor who received a COVID-19 vaccine.

The table lists this clonotype with a few counts. The CDR3 region is CAWRLKGVNQETQYF. The CDR3 DNA follows: TGTGCCTGGAGGCTAAAGGGGGTGAATCAAGAGACCCAGTACTTC. The gene calls are TRBV30 and TRBJ2-5; D might be TRBD1 (6 bases). Germline CDR1 reads GTSNPN; CDR2 reads SVGIG (reference sequence). CDR3 length equals 15 residues. The V gene lost 3 bases and the J gene lost 2 bases, with 16 bases spanning the gap.

The chain joins TRBV4-2 to TRBJ2-2; the D gene is possibly TRBD1 (6 bases). Between the trimmed V and J ends, which lost 2 bases and 0 bases, there was a span of 7 bases. From germline, CDR1 is LGHNA and CDR2 YNFKEQ. This CDR3 spans 15 amino acids. CDR3 region: CASSQSGANTGELFF. The CDR3, as DNA: TGTGCCAGCAGCCAATCAGGGGCGAACACCGGGGAGCTGTTTTTT.

In this sample, this clonotype turned up a few times. In DNA, the CDR3 is TGTGCCATCAGTGATAACGGACTAGCGGGGGATACGCAGTATTTT. Protein product: CAISDNGLAGDTQYF. The chain couples TRBV10-3 to TRBJ2-3; TRBD2 matches at 12 bases. The germline gives CDR1 ENHRY, CDR2 SYGVKD. The CDR3 extends over 15 amino acids. J was trimmed by 6 bases and V by 3 bases; bases with no gene match: 4.

V and J are TRBV20-1 and TRBJ1-2; D is ambiguous. CDR1 DFQATT and CDR2 SNEGSKA come from the germline V gene (reference sequence). Deletions cut 2 bases from V and 2 bases from J, with 3 bases between. This CDR3 has 11 amino acids. The chain's CDR3 is CSARQNYGYTF. The CDR3 DNA reads as TGCAGTGCTAGACAGAACTATGGCTACACCTTC.

This clonotype was seen a handful of times. CDR3 sequence (DNA): TGCAGCGCCGAGGACAGGGTTGGCCGGGTGAACACTGAAGCTTTCTTT. Its translation: CSAEDRVGRVNTEAFF. This rearrangement joins TRBV29-1 to TRBJ1-1; 8 bases align to TRBD1. Germline CDR1 SQVTM, CDR2 ANQGSEA. CDR3 length: 16 amino acids. Losses at the gene ends were 7 bases for V and 0 bases for J; bases not matched to a gene: 13.

This clonotype was observed a handful of times. The chain is built from TRBV5-1 and TRBJ1-1; D possibly corresponds to TRBD1 (5 bases). Germline CDR1 SGHRS, CDR2 YFSETQ. V lost 4 bases to trimming and J lost 1 base, with 17 bases between them. The CDR3 loop spans 16 amino acids. The CDR3 DNA reads TGCGCCAGCAGCCCTAATACAGACAGCCCGAACACTGAAGCTTTCTTT. Its translation is CASSPNTDSPNTEAFF.

The rearrangement uses TRBV30 and TRBJ1-4; 10 positions match TRBD1. The V gene's germline CDR1 is GTSNPN and CDR2 SVGIG (reference sequence). The V gene end was trimmed by 0 bases and the J gene end by 11 bases; junction bases not matched to a gene: 3. This CDR3 is built from 13 residues. In nucleotides, the CDR3 is TGTGCCTGGAGTGTGGACAGGGGGAAGAAACTGTTTTTT. Its translation: CAWSVDRGKKLFF.

In regard to this clonotype: With a much larger clone just one base away, this may be a read error. The chain employs TRBV2 and TRBJ1-1; 7 positions agree with TRBD1. This CDR3 contains 14 residues. Germline CDR1 is SNHLY and CDR2 is FYNNEI. Trimming took 5 bases from V and 5 from J; bases not matched to a gene: 8. The CDR3 DNA sequence: TGTGCCAGCAGTACCTCAGGGGGGAGGACTGAAGCTTTCTTT. Translated, it gives CASSTSGGRTEAFF.

This sequence joins TRBV5-1 and TRBJ2-1; TRBD2 aligns across 8 bases. This CDR3 has 14 amino acids. Trimming at V came to 2 bases and at J to 4 bases, leaving 2 bases not matched to a gene. Germline CDR1 reads SGHRS; CDR2 reads YFSETQ. The CDR3 region is CASSLVAGYNEQFF. The CDR3 nucleotides read TGCGCCAGCAGCTTAGTAGCGGGGTACAATGAGCAGTTCTTC. The full variable domain, rest sourced from reference TRBV5-1 and TRBJ2-1, is KAGVTQTPRYLIKTRGQQVTLSCSPISGHRSVSWYQQTPGQGLQFLFEYFSETQRNKGNFPGRFSGRQFSNSRSEMNVSTLELGDSALYLCASSLVAGYNEQFFGPGTRLTVL.

The chain links TRBV7-8 to TRBJ2-2; D may be TRBD1 (6 bases). The germline gives CDR1 SGHVS, CDR2 FQNEAQ. The V and J ends lost 0 bases and 6 bases respectively, with 23 bases between them. The CDR3 is made up of 19 amino acids. The DNA of the CDR3 is TGTGCCAGCAGCTTAGCTTCCAGGGTTGGTACAGGGAAATCCGGGGAGCTGTTTTTT. Protein: CASSLASRVGTGKSGELFF.

The V call is TRBV19, the J call TRBJ1-5; 8 bases agree with TRBD1. There are 13 residues in the CDR3. Trimming at V came to 6 bases and at J to 5 bases, leaving 3 bases not matched to a gene. Germline CDR1 and CDR2: LNHDA and SQIVND (reference sequence). The CDR3 DNA sequence: TGTGCCAGTAGCCTACAGGGGGATCAGCCCCAGCATTTT. Translation gives CASSLQGDQPQHF.

The gene calls are TRBV24-1 and TRBJ2-3, with 9 bases matching TRBD1. V lost 7 bases to trimming and J lost 3 bases; unmatched junction nucleotides: 4. Looked up from germline, CDR1 is KGHDR and CDR2 is SFDVKD. The CDR3 has 14 residues. Written as DNA, the CDR3 is TGTGCCACCAGGGAGACAGGGGGAACAGATACGCAGTATTTT. It translates to CATRETGGTDTQYF.

The chain employs TRBV20-1 and TRBJ1-5, with D perhaps matching TRBD1 (6 bases). The CDR3 has 15 residues. Between the trimmed V and J ends, which lost 0 bases and 3 bases, there was a span of 12 bases. CDR1 is DFQATT and CDR2 is SNEGSKA in the germline V gene (reference sequence). The CDR3 DNA is TGCAGTGCTAGAGATCGGGGGGCCACCAATCAGCCCCAGCATTTT. This codes for CSARDRGATNQPQHF.

This clonotype turned up a few times. The chain has TRBV7-9 and TRBJ1-6; D ambiguous. Germline CDR1 is SEHNR and CDR2 is FQNEAQ (reference sequence). Trimming pared 3 bases from V and 6 bases from J, leaving 12 bases between. This CDR3 spans 15 amino acids. The CDR3 loop is CASSLDPMGNSPLHF. In DNA form, the CDR3 reads TGTGCCAGCAGCTTGGACCCTATGGGTAATTCACCCCTCCACTTT.

The chain joins TRBV6-2 or TRBV6-3 to TRBJ1-1; no reliable D call. CDR1 and CDR2 (germline): MNHEY, SVGEGT. The ends were cut back, 2 bases at V and 5 bases at J, with 9 bases in the middle. The CDR3 has 13 residues. The chain's CDR3 is CASSYGVRTEAFF. Here the CDR3 DNA reads TGTGCCAGCAGTTACGGGGTTAGGACTGAAGCTTTCTTT.

CDR3 in DNA: TGTGCCAGCAGCTTAGCAGGGACTAACACTGAAGCTTTCTTT. Translated: CASSLAGTNTEAFF. V usage is TRBV7-9 and J usage is TRBJ1-1, with D possibly matching TRBD1 (5 bases). V was shortened by 0 bases and J by 2 bases, with 7 bases between the two germline ends. This CDR3 is built from 14 residues. Per germline, CDR1 SEHNR and CDR2 FQNEAQ (reference sequence).

This clonotype was counted between two and nine times. The J gene is TRBJ2-4, the V gene TRBV6-1; either TRBD1 or TRBD2 may supply D (5 bases each). This CDR3 is 13 amino acids long. Germline V gene lookup returns CDR1 MNHNS and CDR2 SASEGT. V lost 7 bases and J lost 5, with 12 bases in between. As DNA, the CDR3 is TGTGCCAGCAACTGGGGGAAAGAAAACATTCAGTACTTC. Protein product: CASNWGKENIQYF.

This clonotype is medium-sized by share. This chain connects TRBV7-9 to TRBJ1-6; perhaps TRBD1 as D (5 bases). This CDR3 is built from 16 residues. V lost 5 bases and J lost 8, with 19 bases in between. Germline lookup yields CDR1 SEHNR and CDR2 FQNEAQ (reference sequence). The CDR3 region has the DNA TGTGCCAGCAGCCTCCGCTCAGGGTCTAATCATTCACCCCTCCACTTT. This codes for CASSLRSGSNHSPLHF.

A few counts support this clonotype. The CDR3 reads CAWSFERQGRTEAFF. DNA for the CDR3: TGTGCCTGGAGTTTCGAAAGACAGGGGCGAACTGAAGCTTTCTTT. V usage is TRBV30 and J usage is TRBJ1-1, with 8 positions matching TRBD1. The CDR3 length is 15 residues. Per the germline V gene, CDR1 is GTSNPN and CDR2 is SVGIG (reference sequence). Unmatched junction bases numbered 10, after V lost 2 bases and J lost 5 bases.

This clonotype has just a few counts. The V and J genes are TRBV2 and TRBJ2-1; D might be TRBD1 (7 bases). The V end was cut by 4 bases, the J end by 4 bases, with 14 bases between. The CDR3 is 15 residues long. Germline CDR1 SNHLY, CDR2 FYNNEI. CDR3 sequence (DNA): TGTGCCAGCAGTGGGGCCAGGGGGAGGTACAATGAGCAGTTCTTC. It yields the protein CASSGARGRYNEQFF.

The V and J genes are TRBV19 and TRBJ2-5; D remains unclear. The V end lost 8 bases, the J end lost 2 bases, and 12 bases lay between the germline ends. Germline CDR1 LNHDA, CDR2 SQIVND (reference sequence). This CDR3 has 13 amino acids. CDR3 region: CASVGPGQETQYF. CDR3 sequence (DNA): TGTGCCAGTGTAGGACCAGGACAAGAGACCCAGTACTTC.

This clonotype was observed a few times. The chain carries TRBV7-2 and TRBJ1-5; the D is unclear. The CDR3 runs 14 residues. Germline V CDR1 and CDR2: SGHTA, FQGNSA. V lost 4 bases and J 5 bases, leaving 12 bases between the germline ends. The CDR3: CASSSRLSYQPQHF. DNA for the CDR3: TGTGCCAGCAGCTCCCGTCTGAGTTATCAGCCCCAGCATTTT.